These T cell receptor beta chains were read from a single sample in a study of T cell responses to AZD1222 COVID-19 vaccine. Sequenced by immunoSEQ multiplex PCR; TCRdb stores in-frame clones only, minus some. Counted here are some 150,000 clones, 80% to 95% occurring once; the ten biggest clones make up around 4%. The starting material was peripheral blood, obtained on day 0 of AZD1222 vaccination. The source of these receptors is an adult in good health. Both conserved end residues are part of each CDR3. The D gene is left open where the match is weak. A row's size may be missing; if present it is once, few, many or a size class.

D gene,clone size,V gene,J gene,CDR3 protein,CDR3 DNA
-,-,TRBV7-9,TRBJ1-5,CASSLSGSPQHF,TGTGCCAGCAGCTTATCTGGGTCGCCCCAGCATTTT
TRBD2,once,TRBV2,TRBJ2-1,CASSAGLARYNEQFF,TGTGCCAGCAGTGCGGGACTAGCGCGTTACAATGAGCAGTTCTTC
TRBD1,-,TRBV19,TRBJ2-3,CASTRDRGKTDTQYF,TGTGCCAGTACCCGGGACAGAGGGAAGACAGATACGCAGTATTTT
TRBD1,-,TRBV5-1,TRBJ1-1,CASSLGQGLTEAFF,TGCGCCAGCAGCTTGGGACAGGGGTTGACTGAAGCTTTCTTT
TRBD2,-,TRBV3-1/TRBV3-2,TRBJ2-5,CASSQDGAGGPRETQYF,TGTGCCAGCAGCCAAGATGGGGCGGGGGGGCCGAGAGAGACCCAGTACTTC
TRBD1,once,TRBV6-5,TRBJ1-3,CASSLSTGGNTIYF,TGTGCCAGCAGTTTATCGACAGGGGGAAACACCATATATTTT
TRBD2,-,TRBV28,TRBJ2-1,CASSLADEQFF,TGTGCCAGCAGTCTAGCGGATGAGCAGTTCTTC
TRBD1,-,TRBV29-1,TRBJ1-2,CSVGTGGDYGYTF,TGCAGCGTGGGGACAGGGGGCGACTATGGCTACACCTTC
-,once,TRBV30,TRBJ1-1,CAWSVRGHTEAFF,TGTGCCTGGAGTGTCCGGGGGCATACTGAAGCTTTCTTT
-,-,TRBV5-4,TRBJ1-2,CASSPDRARGYYGYTF,TGTGCCAGCAGCCCGGATCGGGCGCGGGGGTACTATGGCTACACCTTC
TRBD2,once,TRBV3-1/TRBV3-2,TRBJ2-7,CASSQDSGAGGPTYEQYF,TGTGCCAGCAGCCAAGATAGTGGAGCGGGGGGGCCCACCTACGAGCAGTACTTC
TRBD1,once,TRBV11-2,TRBJ1-5,CASSPQGANQPQHF,TGTGCCAGCAGCCCTCAGGGGGCGAATCAGCCCCAGCATTTT
-,-,TRBV19,TRBJ1-1,CASSGGRAELGTEAFF,TGTGCCAGTAGTGGCGGTCGGGCCGAGTTGGGCACTGAAGCTTTCTTT
-,-,TRBV4-1,TRBJ2-7,CASRKTGGYEQYF,TGCGCCAGCAGGAAGACAGGAGGGTACGAGCAGTACTTC
-,-,TRBV27,TRBJ1-1,CASSLYGVEAFF,TGTGCCAGCAGTTTATACGGCGTCGAGGCTTTCTTT
TRBD1,-,TRBV2,TRBJ2-2,CASSEGQGAGGELFF,TGTGCCAGCAGTGAAGGACAGGGGGCCGGCGGGGAGCTGTTTTTT
-,-,TRBV11-3,TRBJ2-3,CASSPRAGETDTQYF,TGTGCCAGCAGCCCCCGGGCAGGGGAAACAGATACGCAGTATTTT
-,-,TRBV10-3,TRBJ1-1,CATENQLQGLRAFF,TGTGCCACCGAAAACCAATTACAGGGATTGCGGGCTTTCTTT
TRBD2,-,TRBV5-1,TRBJ2-7,CASSFDSSGGPYEQYF,TGCGCCAGCAGCTTTGACTCTAGCGGGGGGCCCTACGAGCAGTACTTC
-,-,TRBV6-5,TRBJ2-3,CASSYTRGYTDTQYF,TGTGCCAGCAGTTATACGCGGGGCTACACAGATACGCAGTATTTT
TRBD2,-,TRBV3-1/TRBV3-2,TRBJ2-1,CASSQSWAGGGLQFF,TGTGCCAGCAGCCAGAGTTGGGCGGGAGGCGGGTTACAGTTCTTC
-,-,TRBV18,TRBJ1-1,CASSPSGTLGFEAFF,TGTGCCAGCTCACCCTCCGGGACACTGGGATTTGAAGCTTTCTTT
-,-,TRBV27,TRBJ1-2,CASRRGFGGYTF,TGTGCCAGCCGTCGAGGTTTTGGCGGCTACACCTTC
-,-,TRBV15,TRBJ2-2,CATSRLFLEVSHGELFF,TGTGCCACCAGCCGCCTCTTTTTAGAGGTTTCCCACGGGGAGCTGTTTTTT
TRBD2,-,TRBV7-9,TRBJ2-1,CASSHLPGGLNEQFF,TGTGCCAGCAGCCATTTGCCGGGAGGTCTCAATGAGCAGTTCTTC
-,-,TRBV6-5,TRBJ2-2,CASSYSGARPGELFF,TGTGCCAGCAGTTACTCAGGGGCCCGGCCCGGGGAGCTGTTTTTT
TRBD2,-,TRBV28,TRBJ2-7,CASSLWGGEQYF,TGTGCCAGCAGTTTATGGGGAGGGGAGCAGTACTTC
-,-,TRBV27,TRBJ2-1,CASSLGLDSYNEQFF,TGTGCCAGCAGTTTAGGGCTAGACTCCTACAATGAGCAGTTCTTC
-,-,TRBV14,TRBJ2-2,CASSQVWGPRNTGELFF,TGTGCCAGCAGCCAAGTCTGGGGGCCCAGGAACACCGGGGAGCTGTTTTTT
-,-,TRBV3-1/TRBV3-2,TRBJ1-2,CASSQADRTVGYTF,TGTGCCAGCAGCCAAGCTGACAGGACAGTCGGCTACACCTTC
-,-,TRBV3-1/TRBV3-2,TRBJ1-3,CASSQRGTRGNTIYF,TGTGCCAGCAGCCAACGGGGGACGAGGGGAAACACCATATATTTT
-,-,TRBV5-8,TRBJ1-3,CASSLGGMSGNTIYF,TGTGCCAGCAGCTTGGGGGGGATGTCTGGAAACACCATATATTTT
-,-,TRBV27,TRBJ1-1,CASRSALPGDTEAFF,TGTGCCAGCAGATCGGCCCTTCCTGGGGACACTGAAGCTTTCTTT
-,-,TRBV28,TRBJ1-2,CATRGGSNYGYTF,TGTGCCACCCGCGGGGGCTCTAACTATGGCTACACCTTC
TRBD2,-,TRBV29-1,TRBJ2-1,CSVEGGGQFF,TGCAGCGTTGAAGGCGGGGGGCAGTTCTTC
TRBD2,-,TRBV6-6,TRBJ2-5,CASKGGSGEETQYF,TGTGCCAGCAAGGGAGGGAGCGGGGAAGAGACCCAGTACTTC
TRBD1,-,TRBV7-9,TRBJ1-2,CASSPGQGFYGYTF,TGTGCCAGCAGCCCGGGACAGGGCTTCTATGGCTACACCTTC
TRBD1,-,TRBV5-3,TRBJ1-5,CARSLEDRANNQPQHF,TGTGCCAGAAGCCTCGAGGACAGGGCTAACAATCAGCCCCAGCATTTT
TRBD1,-,TRBV19,TRBJ2-1,CASSFSGTGGNEQFF,TGTGCCAGTAGTTTCTCCGGGACAGGGGGCAATGAGCAGTTCTTC
-,once,TRBV7-9,TRBJ2-1,CASSLVQHNEQFF,TGTGCCAGCAGCTTAGTCCAGCACAATGAGCAGTTCTTC
TRBD1,-,TRBV18,TRBJ1-1,CASSPDRGRTEAFF,TGTGCCAGCTCACCCGACAGGGGAAGGACTGAAGCTTTCTTT
-,-,TRBV11-2,TRBJ2-1,CASSLERTVKYNEQFF,TGTGCCAGCAGCTTAGAACGGACAGTAAAGTACAATGAGCAGTTCTTC
TRBD1,-,TRBV7-8,TRBJ1-4,CASSLRGQPNEKLFF,TGTGCCAGCAGTTTAAGGGGACAGCCGAATGAAAAACTGTTTTTT
-,once,TRBV12-3/TRBV12-4,TRBJ1-3,CASCSSGNTIYF,TGTGCCAGCTGTAGTTCTGGAAACACCATATATTTT
TRBD1,-,TRBV27,TRBJ1-2,CASSFFGQGNYGYTF,TGTGCCAGCAGTTTCTTCGGACAGGGGAACTATGGCTACACCTTC
TRBD1,-,TRBV20-1,TRBJ1-2,CSASLVPGQGANYGYTF,TGCAGTGCTAGTCTTGTACCGGGACAGGGAGCTAACTATGGCTACACCTTC
-,-,TRBV19,TRBJ1-1,CASSIGPRTEAFF,TGTGCCAGTAGTATAGGCCCTCGCACTGAAGCTTTCTTT
-,-,TRBV5-1,TRBJ1-1,CASSLAGQTNTEAFF,TGCGCCAGCAGCTTGGCCGGGCAAACGAACACTGAAGCTTTCTTT
TRBD1,-,TRBV12-5,TRBJ1-2,CASGLPPDRGWYGYTF,TGTGCTAGTGGTTTGCCCCCCGACAGGGGATGGTATGGCTACACCTTC
-,-,TRBV19,TRBJ2-1,CASSSQSGSSYNEQFF,TGTGCCAGTAGTTCCCAATCAGGTAGCTCCTACAATGAGCAGTTCTTC
-,-,TRBV18,TRBJ1-1,CASSGATEAFF,TGTGCCAGCTCTGGGGCAACTGAAGCTTTCTTT
TRBD2,-,TRBV6-5,TRBJ2-2,CASNPGLAGAGELFF,TGTGCCAGCAACCCGGGACTAGCGGGAGCCGGGGAGCTGTTTTTT
-,-,TRBV14,TRBJ2-1,CASSLGRGNEQFF,TGTGCCAGCAGCTTGGGGCGTGGGAATGAGCAGTTCTTC
-,-,TRBV7-9,TRBJ1-2,CASSLVGRSNYGYTF,TGTGCCAGCAGCTTAGTCGGCAGAAGTAACTATGGCTACACCTTC
-,once,TRBV28,TRBJ1-2,CASSQQGPGYTF,TGTGCCAGCAGTCAGCAGGGGCCTGGCTACACCTTC
TRBD1,-,TRBV6-5,TRBJ1-2,CASSYTGQGAPWGYTF,TGTGCCAGCAGTTACACAGGACAGGGGGCGCCTTGGGGCTACACCTTC
TRBD2,-,TRBV2,TRBJ2-5,CASSDVLAAQETQYF,TGTGCCAGCAGTGATGTCCTAGCGGCTCAAGAGACCCAGTACTTC
-,once,TRBV5-1,TRBJ1-4,CASSLGEREKLFF,TGCGCCAGCAGCTTGGGGGAACGGGAAAAACTGTTTTTT
TRBD2,-,TRBV3-1/TRBV3-2,TRBJ2-2,CASSQSGTYTGELFF,TGTGCCAGCAGCCAAAGCGGGACGTACACCGGGGAGCTGTTTTTT
-,-,TRBV29-1,TRBJ1-1,CSVENTEAFF,TGCAGCGTGGAGAACACTGAAGCTTTCTTT